This TCR beta chain was captured in a study of blood T cell repertoires in COVID-19. V dropped 6 bases and J dropped 8 bases, with 11 bases sitting between them. The CDR3 runs to 12 residues. Germline loops: CDR1 SGHTA, CDR2 FQGNSA. Data came from immunoSEQ multiplex PCR; TCRdb stores just in-frame clones and leaves some out. The sample shows 470,000 or so clones, roughly 89% of them seen only once. V is TRBV7-2 and J is TRBJ2-1; unclear D gene. The sample taken for sequencing was peripheral blood. The receptor's source is a woman in her 30s with acute or convalescent COVID-19. CDR3 sequence: CASRSIADEQFF. CDR3 nucleotide sequence: TGTGCCAGCAGAAGTATCGCGGATGAGCAGTTCTTC. Full variable domain (rest looked up from reference TRBV7-2 and TRBJ2-1): GAGVSQSPSNKVTEKGKDVELRCDPISGHTALYWYRQSLGQGLEFLIYFQGNSAPDKSGLPSDRFSAERTGGSVSTLTIQRTQQEDSAVYLCASRSIADEQFFGPGTRLTVL.